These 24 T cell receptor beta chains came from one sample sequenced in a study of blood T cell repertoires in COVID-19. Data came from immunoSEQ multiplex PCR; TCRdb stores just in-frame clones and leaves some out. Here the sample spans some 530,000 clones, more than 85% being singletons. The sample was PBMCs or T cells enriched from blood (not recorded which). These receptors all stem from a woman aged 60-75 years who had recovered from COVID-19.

The CDR3 loop reads CASSIRGGITEAFF. The CDR3 DNA reads as TGTGCCAGCAGTATCAGGGGAGGGATCACTGAAGCTTTCTTT. The chain carries TRBV6-5 and TRBJ1-1, with a weak D call TRBD1 (6 bases). This CDR3 contains 14 residues. Germline V lookup: CDR1 MNHEY, CDR2 SVGAGI. V lost 5 bases and J lost 4, with 14 bases in between.

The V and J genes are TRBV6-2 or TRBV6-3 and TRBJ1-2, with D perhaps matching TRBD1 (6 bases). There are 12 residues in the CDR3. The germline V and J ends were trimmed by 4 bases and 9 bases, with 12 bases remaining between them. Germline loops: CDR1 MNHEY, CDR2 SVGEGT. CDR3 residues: CASSLFRGRYTF. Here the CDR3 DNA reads TGTGCCAGCAGTTTATTCAGGGGTCGCTACACCTTC.

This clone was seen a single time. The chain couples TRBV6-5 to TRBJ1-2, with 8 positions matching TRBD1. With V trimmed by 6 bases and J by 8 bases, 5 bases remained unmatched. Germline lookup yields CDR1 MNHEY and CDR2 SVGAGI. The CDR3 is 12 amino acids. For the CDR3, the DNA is TGTGCCAGCAGGACAGGGGCAAAAGGCTACACCTTC. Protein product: CASRTGAKGYTF.

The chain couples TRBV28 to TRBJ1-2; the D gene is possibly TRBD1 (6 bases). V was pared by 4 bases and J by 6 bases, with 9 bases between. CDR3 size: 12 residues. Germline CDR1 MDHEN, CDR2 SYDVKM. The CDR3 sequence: CASSYRTDGYTF. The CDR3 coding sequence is TGTGCCAGCAGTTACAGGACAGATGGCTACACCTTC.

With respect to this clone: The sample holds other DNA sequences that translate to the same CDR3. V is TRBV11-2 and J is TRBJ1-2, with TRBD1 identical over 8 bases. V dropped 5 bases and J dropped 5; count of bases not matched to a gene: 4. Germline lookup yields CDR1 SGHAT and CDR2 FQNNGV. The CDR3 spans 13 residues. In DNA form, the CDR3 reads TGTGCCAGCAGCCCCGGACAGGGTTATGGCTACACCTTC. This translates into CASSPGQGYGYTF.

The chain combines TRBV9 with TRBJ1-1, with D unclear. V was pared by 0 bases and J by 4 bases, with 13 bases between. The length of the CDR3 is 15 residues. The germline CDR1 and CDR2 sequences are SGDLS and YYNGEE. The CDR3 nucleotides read TGTGCCAGCAGCGTAGACAGTTTATTTTCCACTGAAGCTTTCTTT. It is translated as CASSVDSLFSTEAFF.

In DNA form, the CDR3 reads TGTGCCAGCAGCCGCGGACAGTCGAACACTGAAGCTTTCTTT. Protein sequence: CASSRGQSNTEAFF. The chain combines TRBV5-5 with TRBJ1-1, with D tentatively TRBD1 (6 bases). The V end was cut by 4 bases, the J end by 1 base, with 11 bases between. CDR3 size: 14 residues. Germline CDR1 is SGHKS and CDR2 is YYEKEE (reference sequence).

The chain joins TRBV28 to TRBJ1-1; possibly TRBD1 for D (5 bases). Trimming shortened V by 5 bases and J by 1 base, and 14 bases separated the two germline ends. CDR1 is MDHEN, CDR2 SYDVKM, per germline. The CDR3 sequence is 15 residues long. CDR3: CASSPSGVENTEAFF. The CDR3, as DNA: TGTGCCAGCAGTCCCTCGGGGGTCGAGAACACTGAAGCTTTCTTT.

In DNA, the CDR3 is TGTGCCAGCAGCTTTAATTTAATGTTTTCTCAAGCTTTCTTT. It translates to CASSFNLMFSQAFF. The chain joins TRBV5-5 to TRBJ1-1; the D is unclear. Trimming cost V 2 bases and J 9 bases, with 17 bases left between them. This CDR3 is 14 amino acids long. Germline CDR1 reads SGHKS; CDR2 reads YYEKEE (reference sequence).

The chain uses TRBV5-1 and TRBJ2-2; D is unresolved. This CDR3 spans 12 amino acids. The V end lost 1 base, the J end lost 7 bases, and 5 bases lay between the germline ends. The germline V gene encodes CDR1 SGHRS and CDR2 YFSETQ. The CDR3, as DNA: TGCGCCAGCAGCTTGTTTCTCGGGGAGCTGTTTTTT. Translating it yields CASSLFLGELFF.

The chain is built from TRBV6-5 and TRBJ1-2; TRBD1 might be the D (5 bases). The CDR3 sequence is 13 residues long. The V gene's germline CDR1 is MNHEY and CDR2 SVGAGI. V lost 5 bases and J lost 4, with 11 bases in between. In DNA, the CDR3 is TGTGCCAGCAGTCCCGACAGCCTCTATGGCTACACCTTC. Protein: CASSPDSLYGYTF.

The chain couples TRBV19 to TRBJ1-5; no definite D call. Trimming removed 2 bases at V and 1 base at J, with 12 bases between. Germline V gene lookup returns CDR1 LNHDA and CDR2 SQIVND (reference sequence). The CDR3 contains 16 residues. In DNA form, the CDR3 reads TGTGCCAGTAGTATATTATGGCAACAGAGCAATCAGCCCCAGCATTTT. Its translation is CASSILWQQSNQPQHF.

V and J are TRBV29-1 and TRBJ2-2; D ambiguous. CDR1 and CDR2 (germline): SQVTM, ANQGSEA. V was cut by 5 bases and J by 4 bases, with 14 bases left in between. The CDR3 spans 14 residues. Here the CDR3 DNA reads TGCAGCGTTAGACACTTCGGAAGCACCGGGGAGCTGTTTTTT. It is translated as CSVRHFGSTGELFF.

The CDR3 region is CATSDPGQGGTGYTF. CDR3 DNA: TGTGCCACCAGTGATCCCGGGCAGGGGGGCACCGGCTACACCTTC. The J gene is TRBJ1-2, the V gene TRBV24-1, with 7 bases lining up with TRBD1. In germline, CDR1 is KGHDR, CDR2 SFDVKD. V lost 3 bases to trimming and J lost 8 bases; unmatched junction nucleotides: 11. The CDR3 has 15 amino acids.

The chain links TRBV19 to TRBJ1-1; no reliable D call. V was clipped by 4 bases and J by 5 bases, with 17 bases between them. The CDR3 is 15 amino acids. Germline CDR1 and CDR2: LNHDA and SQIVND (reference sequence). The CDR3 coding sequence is TGTGCCAGTAGTACCAACGCCCTCGGGAGAACTGAAGCTTTCTTT. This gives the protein CASSTNALGRTEAFF.

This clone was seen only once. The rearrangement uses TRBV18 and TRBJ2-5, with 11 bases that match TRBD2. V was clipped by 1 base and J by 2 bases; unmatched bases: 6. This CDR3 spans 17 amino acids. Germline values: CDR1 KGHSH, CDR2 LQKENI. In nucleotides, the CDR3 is TGTGCCAGCTCACCACGGCGAACTAGCGGGGGACAAGAGACCCAGTACTTC. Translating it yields CASSPRRTSGGQETQYF.

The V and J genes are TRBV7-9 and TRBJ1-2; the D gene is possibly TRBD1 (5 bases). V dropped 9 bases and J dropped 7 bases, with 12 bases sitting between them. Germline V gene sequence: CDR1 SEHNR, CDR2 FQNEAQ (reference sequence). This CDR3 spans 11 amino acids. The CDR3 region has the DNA TGTGCCAGTCTCGGGGGTTCTGGCTACACCTTC. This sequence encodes CASLGGSGYTF.

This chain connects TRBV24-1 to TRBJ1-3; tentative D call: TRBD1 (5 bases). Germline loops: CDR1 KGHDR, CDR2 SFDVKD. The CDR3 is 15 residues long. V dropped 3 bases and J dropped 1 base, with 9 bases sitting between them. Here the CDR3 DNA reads TGTGCCACCAGTGATCCCGGGACTTCTGGAAACACCATATATTTT. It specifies CATSDPGTSGNTIYF.

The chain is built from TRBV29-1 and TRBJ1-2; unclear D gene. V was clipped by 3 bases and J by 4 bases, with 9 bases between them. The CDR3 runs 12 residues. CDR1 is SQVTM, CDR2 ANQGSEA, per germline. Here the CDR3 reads CSVDGVAYGYTF. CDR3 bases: TGCAGCGTTGACGGGGTAGCCTATGGCTACACCTTC.

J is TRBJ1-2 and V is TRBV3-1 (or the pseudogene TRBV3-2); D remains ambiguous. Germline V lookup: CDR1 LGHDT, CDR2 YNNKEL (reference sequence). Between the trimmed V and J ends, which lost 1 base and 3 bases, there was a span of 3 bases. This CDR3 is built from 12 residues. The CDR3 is CASSQAHYGYTF. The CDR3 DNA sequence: TGTGCCAGCAGCCAAGCTCACTATGGCTACACCTTC.

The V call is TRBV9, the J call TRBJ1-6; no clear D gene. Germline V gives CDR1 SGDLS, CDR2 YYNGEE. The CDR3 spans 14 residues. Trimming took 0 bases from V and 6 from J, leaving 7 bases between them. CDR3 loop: CASSVGASNSPLHF. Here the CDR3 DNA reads TGTGCCAGCAGCGTAGGCGCCTCTAATTCACCCCTCCACTTT.

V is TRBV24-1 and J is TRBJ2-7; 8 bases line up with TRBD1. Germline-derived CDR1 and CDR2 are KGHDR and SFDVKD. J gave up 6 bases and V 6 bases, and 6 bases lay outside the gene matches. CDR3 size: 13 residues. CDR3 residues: CATSNWTGCEQYV. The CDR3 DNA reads TGTGCCACCAGTAACTGGACAGGGTGCGAGCAGTACGTC.

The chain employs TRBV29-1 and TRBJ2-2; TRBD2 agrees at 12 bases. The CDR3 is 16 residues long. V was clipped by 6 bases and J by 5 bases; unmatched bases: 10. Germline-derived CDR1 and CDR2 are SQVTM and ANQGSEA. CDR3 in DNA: TGCAGCGTCAGGACACTAGCGGGGGGTGGGACCGGGGAGCTGTTTTTT. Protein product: CSVRTLAGGGTGELFF.

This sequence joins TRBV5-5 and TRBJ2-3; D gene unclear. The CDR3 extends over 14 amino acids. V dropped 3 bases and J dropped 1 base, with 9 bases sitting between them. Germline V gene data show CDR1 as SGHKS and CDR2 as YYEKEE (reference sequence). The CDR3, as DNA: TGTGCCAGCAGCTCGCCCGGAGGCACAGATACGCAGTATTTT. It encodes CASSSPGGTDTQYF.